Listed below are T cell receptor beta chains from one sample, sequenced in a study of OX40 agonist ivuxolimab in advanced cancers. Some clones are missing from TCRdb's copy, which holds only in-frame ones; the method was immunoSEQ multiplex PCR. This sample yields approximately 62,000 clones, of which about 91% are seen a single time; roughly 12% belongs to the top ten. The sample here was CD4+ or CD8+ T cells sorted from blood, taken in a trial of the OX40 agonist ivuxolimab. These receptors originate from an adult with an advanced solid tumor such as melanoma, head and neck, liver or kidney cancer. Each CDR3 is given with its conserved first and last residue. A D gene is named only where the DNA matches it firmly. Clone size is not always given. Where it is, it says once, few, many or a class for expanded clones.

V gene	J gene	D gene	clone size	CDR3 DNA	CDR3 protein
TRBV7-3	TRBJ1-3	-	-	TGTGCCAGCAGCTTAGACGGGACCTCTGGAAACACCATATATTTT	CASSLDGTSGNTIYF
TRBV27	TRBJ2-3	TRBD2	-	TGTGCCAGCATCCCATTAGCGGGAACCTCAGATACGCAGTATTTT	CASIPLAGTSDTQYF
TRBV6-6	TRBJ2-7	TRBD2	-	TGTGCCAGCAGTTACTCCCGGGACTACTACGAGCAGTACTTC	CASSYSRDYYEQYF
TRBV6-5	TRBJ2-7	TRBD1	-	TGTGCCAGCAGTTACTGGGGACAGAACTACGAGCAGTACTTC	CASSYWGQNYEQYF
TRBV11-2	TRBJ2-7	TRBD2	-	TGTGCCAGCAGCTCCCCTAGCCGGGGGGGAGTCTACGAGCAGTACTTC	CASSSPSRGGVYEQYF
TRBV10-3	TRBJ1-1	-	-	TGTGCCATCAGTGCGCAGGGATTGAACACTGAAGCTTTCTTT	CAISAQGLNTEAFF
TRBV5-1	TRBJ2-7	TRBD2	medium-sized	TGCGCCAGCAGCTTATTCAGCGGGGGGTTATACGAGCAGTACTTC	CASSLFSGGLYEQYF
TRBV27	TRBJ2-5	TRBD2	-	TGTGCCAGCAGTTTCTTTCGGACTAGCCAAGAGACCCAGTACTTC	CASSFFRTSQETQYF
TRBV9	TRBJ1-6	-	-	TGTGCCAGCAGCGTAGCCCCACAAAGCTCCTATAATTCACCCCTCCACTTT	CASSVAPQSSYNSPLHF
TRBV28	TRBJ2-6	-	-	TGTGCCAGCAGTCCCACAGGTGCCGGGGCCAACGTCCTGACTTTC	CASSPTGAGANVLTF
TRBV6-5	TRBJ1-2	-	once	TGTGCCAGCAGTCCTGACACCCACTATGGCTACACCTTC	CASSPDTHYGYTF
TRBV15	TRBJ2-3	TRBD2	-	TGTGCCACCAGCTCGCGGACTAGCGGTTATTACACAGATACGCAGTATTTT	CATSSRTSGYYTDTQYF
TRBV6-5	TRBJ1-2	-	-	TGTGCCAGCAGTTCGACGTTGGTTGAGGGCTACACCTTC	CASSSTLVEGYTF
TRBV5-6	TRBJ1-1	-	-	TGTGCCAGCAGCTCGATGACAGTCATGAACACTGAAGCTTTCTTT	CASSSMTVMNTEAFF
TRBV7-8	TRBJ1-3	-	-	TGTGCCAGCAGCCCCCGGGGCTCTGGAAACACCATATATTTT	CASSPRGSGNTIYF
TRBV5-1	TRBJ1-4	-	-	TGCGCCAGCAGCTGGGGACGTCTGGACACTAATGAAAAACTGTTTTTT	CASSWGRLDTNEKLFF
TRBV11-1	TRBJ1-5	TRBD1	-	TGTGCCAGCAGCTCGACAGGGGATCAGCCCCAGCATTTT	CASSSTGDQPQHF
TRBV5-5	TRBJ2-5	-	-	TGTGCCAGCAGCTTGGGGGGGACCCAGTACTTC	CASSLGGTQYF
TRBV6-1	TRBJ2-4	TRBD1	-	TGTGCCAGCACCTGGACAGGGGGAGCCAAAAACATTCAGTACTTC	CASTWTGGAKNIQYF
TRBV9	TRBJ1-3	TRBD1	-	TGTGCCAGCAGCGAGACAGGGGGCCCTGGAAACACCATATATTTT	CASSETGGPGNTIYF
TRBV5-1	TRBJ2-1	TRBD1	-	TGCGCCAGCAGCTTCACAGGGGGACACAATGAGCAGTTCTTC	CASSFTGGHNEQFF
TRBV10-3	TRBJ2-1	TRBD1	-	TGTGCCATCAGTACGAGGGACAGGACAGGGGGCTTTGGCAATGAGCAGTTCTTC	CAISTRDRTGGFGNEQFF
TRBV19	TRBJ2-7	TRBD2	-	TGTGCCAGTAGTCCCCAGCGGGGGGGATCCTACGAGCAGTACTTC	CASSPQRGGSYEQYF
TRBV13	TRBJ2-7	TRBD1	-	TGTGCCAGCAGTGAACCCGAGACAGGGGAGACCTACGAGCAGTACTTC	CASSEPETGETYEQYF
TRBV7-9	TRBJ1-2	-	-	TGTGCCAGCACCGAGTCGGGGTGGGGCCCTGATGGCTACACCTTC	CASTESGWGPDGYTF
TRBV7-9	TRBJ1-2	-	-	TGTGCCAGCAGCTTAGGAACCGGGGTTAACTATGGCTACACCTTC	CASSLGTGVNYGYTF
TRBV29-1	TRBJ1-1	-	-	TGCAGCGTTGCCGTTGGCACTGAAGCTTTCTTT	CSVAVGTEAFF
TRBV4-1	TRBJ2-7	TRBD2	-	TGCGCCAGCAGCCAAGATCCCGGGGGGACCTACGAGCAGTACTTC	CASSQDPGGTYEQYF
TRBV4-2	TRBJ2-1	TRBD1	-	TGTGCCAGCAGCCAAGAATCATGGGACAGGGCCTACAATGAGCAGTTCTTC	CASSQESWDRAYNEQFF
TRBV30	TRBJ1-5	-	-	TGTGCCTGGAGTTTGGGGGACAATCAGCCCCAGCATTTT	CAWSLGDNQPQHF
TRBV5-5	TRBJ2-1	-	-	TGTGCCAGCAGCTGGGCCCGGACCACCCCCCCCCACAATGAGCAGTTCTTC	CASSWARTTPPHNEQFF
TRBV27	TRBJ2-1	-	-	TGTGCCAGCAGTTTGGGACTCTCCAATGAGCAGTTCTTC	CASSLGLSNEQFF
TRBV6-5	TRBJ2-1	TRBD2	-	TGTGCCAGCAGTTACTCCGGGACTAGCATAAATGAGCAGTTCTTC	CASSYSGTSINEQFF
TRBV6-1	TRBJ1-6	TRBD1	-	TGTGCCAGCAGTGACCAACGACAGGGGAGCTCCTATAATTCACCCCTCCACTTT	CASSDQRQGSSYNSPLHF
TRBV29-1	TRBJ1-2	-	once	TGCAGCGTTGAAGAGGCAGGCCGAGACTATGGCTACACCTTC	CSVEEAGRDYGYTF